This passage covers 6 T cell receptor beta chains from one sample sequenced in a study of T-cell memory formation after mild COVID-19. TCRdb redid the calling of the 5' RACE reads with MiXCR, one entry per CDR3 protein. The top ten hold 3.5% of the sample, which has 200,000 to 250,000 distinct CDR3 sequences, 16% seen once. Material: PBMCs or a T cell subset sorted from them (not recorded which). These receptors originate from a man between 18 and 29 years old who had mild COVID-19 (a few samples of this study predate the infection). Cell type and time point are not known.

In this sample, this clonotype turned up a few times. The CDR3 loop reads CSAGGTTWEQYV. CDR3 in DNA: TGCAGTGCTGGGGGCACCACTTGGGAGCAGTACGTC. V is TRBV20-1 and J is TRBJ2-7, with TRBD1 as a possible D gene (6 bases). This CDR3 has 12 amino acids. V gave up 5 bases and J gave up 7 bases, with 15 bases separating them. Germline V CDR1 and CDR2: DFQATT, SNEGSKA (reference sequence).

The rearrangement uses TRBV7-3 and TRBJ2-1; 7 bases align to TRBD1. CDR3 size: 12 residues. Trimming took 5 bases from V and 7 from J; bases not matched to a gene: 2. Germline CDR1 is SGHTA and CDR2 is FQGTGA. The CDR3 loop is CASSQQGNEQFF. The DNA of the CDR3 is TGTGCCAGCAGCCAACAGGGGAATGAGCAGTTCTTC.

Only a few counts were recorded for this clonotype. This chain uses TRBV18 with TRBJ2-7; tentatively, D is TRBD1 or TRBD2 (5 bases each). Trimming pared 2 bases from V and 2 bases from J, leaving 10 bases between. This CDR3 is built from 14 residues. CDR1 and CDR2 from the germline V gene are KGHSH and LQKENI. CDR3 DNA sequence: TGTGCCAGCTCACCATTCGAGGGACCCTACGAGCAGTACGTC. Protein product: CASSPFEGPYEQYV.

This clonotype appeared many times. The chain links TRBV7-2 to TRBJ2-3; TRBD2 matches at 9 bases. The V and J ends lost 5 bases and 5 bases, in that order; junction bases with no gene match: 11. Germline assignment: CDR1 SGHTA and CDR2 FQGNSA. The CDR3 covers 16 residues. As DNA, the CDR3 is TGTGCCAGCAGCCCAGGGTGGCGGGGGGGAGGAGATACGCAGTATTTT. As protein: CASSPGWRGGGDTQYF.

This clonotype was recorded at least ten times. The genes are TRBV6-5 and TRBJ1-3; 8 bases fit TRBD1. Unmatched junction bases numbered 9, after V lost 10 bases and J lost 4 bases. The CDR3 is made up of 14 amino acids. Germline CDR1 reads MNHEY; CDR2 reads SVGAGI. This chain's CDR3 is CATFSGGAGNTIYF. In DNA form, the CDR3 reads TGTGCCACCTTTTCAGGGGGCGCAGGAAACACCATATATTTT.

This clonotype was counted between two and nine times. Written as DNA, the CDR3 is TGTGCCAGCAGTTTATCAGGGGGCCGATCCCTGAGTCGTGGCTACACCTTC. Its protein product is CASSLSGGRSLSRGYTF. The rearrangement links TRBV28 to TRBJ1-2; TRBD1 matches 8 bases. Unmatched junction bases numbered 14, after V lost 1 base and J lost 7 bases. The CDR3 length is 17 residues. Germline-derived CDR1 and CDR2 are MDHEN and SYDVKM.